Below are 14 T cell receptor beta chains sequenced from a single sample in a study of T cells in Graves' hyperthyroidism and ophthalmopathy. Amplified TCR beta CDR3 regions came from RNA transcripts. HTBI primers were the set used in a first-round RT-PCR of the TCR CDR3. TCRdb reprocessed the multiplex PCR reads with MiXCR, giving one entry per CDR3 protein. The table has around 380,000 distinct CDR3 sequences, approximately 13% seen once. The sample was blood. These TCRs come from a man aged 25-45 years with Graves' hyperthyroidism that later progressed to Graves' ophthalmopathy.

CDR3 amino acids: CASSQEDESDEQYF. CDR3 sequence (DNA): TGTGCCAGCAGCCAGGAGGACGAGTCGGACGAGCAGTACTTC. V gene TRBV4-2 combines with J gene TRBJ2-7, with a weak D call TRBD2 (5 bases). The CDR3 spans 14 residues. V shed 3 bases and J shed 5 bases, with 14 bases lying between them. The V gene's germline CDR1 is LGHNA and CDR2 YNFKEQ.

This clonotype was counted many times. The chain carries TRBV18 and TRBJ2-3; D remains unclear. The CDR3 contains 14 residues. Between the trimmed V and J ends, which lost 4 bases and 1 base, there was a span of 9 bases. CDR1 KGHSH and CDR2 LQKENI come from the germline V gene. This CDR3 reads CASSHETGTDTQYF. DNA for the CDR3: TGTGCCAGCTCACACGAAACAGGCACAGATACGCAGTATTTT. The whole variable domain, filled in from reference TRBV18 and TRBJ2-3, reads NAGVMQNPRHLVRRRGQEARLRCSPMKGHSHVYWYRQLPEEGLKFMVYLQKENIIDESGMPKERFSAEFPKEGPSILRIQQVVRGDSAAYFCASSHETGTDTQYFGPGTRLTVL.

This clonotype has a count of ten or more. This sequence joins TRBV2 and TRBJ1-2; possibly TRBD1 for D (6 bases). Trimming took 5 bases from V and 6 from J, leaving 10 bases between them. CDR1 and CDR2 (germline): SNHLY, FYNNEI. This CDR3 has 12 amino acids. The chain's CDR3 is CASSLRTDGYTF. The CDR3 DNA is TGTGCCAGCAGTCTCCGGACAGATGGCTACACCTTC.

This clonotype was counted many times. Here the CDR3 DNA reads TGTGCCAGCAGCCCTGGGACAGGGCAAAGGGCCCTCCACTTT. Translated: CASSPGTGQRALHF. The rearrangement uses TRBV12-3 or TRBV12-4 and TRBJ1-6, with 9 bases aligning to TRBD1. This CDR3 comprises 14 residues. J gave up 14 bases and V 6 bases, and 11 bases lay outside the gene matches.

This clonotype was picked up a small number of times. V usage is TRBV11-2 and J usage is TRBJ2-5; the D gene could be TRBD1 or TRBD2 (6 bases each). Germline V gene lookup returns CDR1 SGHAT and CDR2 FQNNGV. V was pared by 5 bases and J by 2 bases, with 24 bases between. The CDR3 length is 18 residues. CDR3 sequence (DNA): TGTGCCAGCAGCCGCCTTTTGGGGGGCGACCCAAAACAAGAGACCCAGTACTTC. It yields the protein CASSRLLGGDPKQETQYF.

This clonotype has at least ten counts. This chain joins TRBV30 and TRBJ1-2; 9 nucleotides align to TRBD1. From germline, CDR1 is GTSNPN and CDR2 SVGIG (reference sequence). The CDR3 covers 14 residues. Trimming took 4 bases from V and 6 from J; bases not matched to a gene: 9. The CDR3 loop is CAWTLWDREDGYTF. CDR3 nucleotides: TGTGCCTGGACCTTATGGGACAGGGAGGATGGCTACACCTTC. Drawing the rest from reference TRBV30 and TRBJ1-2, the complete variable domain is SQTIHQWPATLVQPVGSPLSLECTVEGTSNPNLYWYRQAAGRGLQLLFYSVGIGQISSEVPQNLSASRPQDRQFILSSKKLLLSDSGFYLCAWTLWDREDGYTFGSGTRLTVV.

The table lists this clonotype with a few counts. The genes are TRBV5-1 and TRBJ2-1; 7 bases are a match to TRBD1. The CDR3 has 14 amino acids. V trimming: 3 bases; J trimming: 4 bases; junction bases outside the gene matches: 4. Germline CDR1 reads SGHRS; CDR2 reads YFSETQ. CDR3 region: CASSYTTGYNEQFF. The DNA of the CDR3 is TGCGCCAGCAGCTATACGACAGGGTACAATGAGCAGTTCTTC.

This CDR3 reads CASGGHSNQPQHF. CDR3 bases: TGTGCCAGCGGGGGGCATAGCAATCAGCCCCAGCATTTT. The chain uses TRBV28 and TRBJ1-5; D perhaps matches TRBD1 (6 bases). CDR1 MDHEN and CDR2 SYDVKM come from the germline V gene. This CDR3 is 13 amino acids long. Trimming took 8 bases from V and 0 from J, leaving 8 bases between them.

The rearrangement links TRBV3-1 to TRBJ2-4; D gene unclear. The CDR3 consists of 16 residues. V lost 3 bases and J 0 bases, leaving 12 bases between the germline ends. In germline, CDR1 is LGHDT, CDR2 YNNKEL (reference sequence). The CDR3 is CASSHGLILAKNIQYF. The CDR3 DNA reads TGTGCCAGCAGCCACGGCTTAATCCTAGCCAAAAACATTCAGTACTTC.

The chain employs TRBV14 and TRBJ1-2; no clear D. V was cut by 5 bases and J by 3 bases, with 13 bases left in between. The length of the CDR3 is 14 residues. CDR1 is SGHDN and CDR2 is FVKESK in the germline V gene. In DNA form, the CDR3 reads TGTGCCAGCAGCTGGACTACTGGGTACTATGGCTACACCTTC. Residues: CASSWTTGYYGYTF.

The chain joins TRBV12-3 or TRBV12-4 to TRBJ2-7; D call uncertain. CDR3 size: 11 residues. Trimming removed 6 bases at V and 8 bases at J, with 11 bases between. The CDR3 DNA sequence: TGTGCCAGCAGCAACAACTGGCAGCAGTACTTC. Translating it yields CASSNNWQQYF.

This clonotype was detected ten times or more. The CDR3 here is CASSLRPPGQYNSPLHF. The CDR3 DNA reads TGTGCCAGCAGTTTGCGACCCCCGGGACAGTATAATTCACCCCTCCACTTT. The chain is built from TRBV12-3 or TRBV12-4 and TRBJ1-6, with TRBD1 matching over 7 bases. This CDR3 comprises 17 residues. The trim removed 3 bases at V and 4 bases at J, leaving 9 bases unmatched.

This clonotype was detected a few times. V and J are TRBV20-1 and TRBJ1-2; perhaps TRBD1 as D (6 bases). CDR3 size: 12 residues. V lost 3 bases and J lost 7, with 12 bases in between. CDR1 is DFQATT, CDR2 SNEGSKA, per germline (reference sequence). The DNA for the CDR3 is TGCAGTGCTAGTCAACAGGGACGTGGCTACACCTTC. It is translated as CSASQQGRGYTF.

This clonotype was seen a few times. CDR3 DNA: TGTGCCAGCAGCGCCAAGACAGTATCAGGACTAGCAATCGCAGATACGCAGTATTTT. Residues: CASSAKTVSGLAIADTQYF. The V gene is TRBV9, the J gene TRBJ2-3; 8 bases match TRBD2. V lost 3 bases to trimming and J lost 4 bases; unmatched junction nucleotides: 19. CDR3 length: 19 residues. Germline V CDR1 and CDR2: SGDLS, YYNGEE.